This T cell receptor beta chain was recorded in a study of blood T cells in healthy people across ages. Overall study findings and caveats: Roughly linearly, TCR beta diversity per million T cells fell as age increased.

There are many counts of this clonotype. As yet, its antigen is unknown. PCR was performed a second time for about 6 to 11 cycles using a sample-barcoded 5' primer and a J-beta primer mix. In TCRdb, the 5' RACE reads were re-called with MiXCR into one record per CDR3 protein. Seen here are around 800,000 distinct CDR3 sequences, about 55% observed once, and the top ten hold roughly two fifths. This TCR derives from a man older than 75 in good health. The sample comprised blood.

This CDR3 reads CSVSTGLGNTIYF. The DNA of the CDR3 is TGCAGCGTTTCCACAGGGTTGGGAAACACCATATATTTT. This sequence joins TRBV29-1 and TRBJ1-3; D is possibly TRBD1 (6 bases). Per the germline V gene, CDR1 is SQVTM and CDR2 is ANQGSEA. This CDR3 has 13 amino acids. V dropped 5 bases and J dropped 4 bases, with 12 bases sitting between them.